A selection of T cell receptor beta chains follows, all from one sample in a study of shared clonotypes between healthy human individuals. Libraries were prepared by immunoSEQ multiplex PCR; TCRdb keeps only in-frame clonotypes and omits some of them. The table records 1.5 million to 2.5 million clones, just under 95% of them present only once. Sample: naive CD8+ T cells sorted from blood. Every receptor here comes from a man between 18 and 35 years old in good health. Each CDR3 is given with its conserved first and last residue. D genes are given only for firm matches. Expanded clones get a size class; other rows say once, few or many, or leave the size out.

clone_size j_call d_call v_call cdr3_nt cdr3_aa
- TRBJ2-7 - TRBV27 TGTGCCAGCAGTCCAGCTCCGGCCTACGAGCAGTACTTC CASSPAPAYEQYF
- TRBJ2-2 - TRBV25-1 TGTGCCAGCAGTCCTACCAAGGGGGACCTGAACACCGGGGAGCTGTTTTTT CASSPTKGDLNTGELFF
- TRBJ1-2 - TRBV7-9 TGTGCCAGCAGCTTGTCGGACAGTTTTAACTATGGCTACACCTTC CASSLSDSFNYGYTF
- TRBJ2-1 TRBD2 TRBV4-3 TGCGCCAGCAGCCAAGAAGCGGTCAGGCTAGCGGGGGAGAGGGGGCAGTTCTTC CASSQEAVRLAGERGQFF
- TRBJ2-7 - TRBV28 TGTGCCAGCAGTTTAGACAGCGATCCAACCTACGAGCAGTACTTC CASSLDSDPTYEQYF
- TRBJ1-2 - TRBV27 TGTGCCAGCAGCCCGCCAGGGCCCGGCTACACCTTC CASSPPGPGYTF
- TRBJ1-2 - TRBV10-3 TGTGCCATCAGTGAGCTCGATGTGGATCCCTATGGCTACACCTTC CAISELDVDPYGYTF
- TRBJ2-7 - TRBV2 TGTGCCAGCAGTGAAGGAACCCCTGGGGGATCCTACGAGCAGTACTTC CASSEGTPGGSYEQYF
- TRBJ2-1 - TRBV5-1 TGCGCCAGCAGCTCCGATGATGAGCAGTTCTTC CASSSDDEQFF
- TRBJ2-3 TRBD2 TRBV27 TGTGCCAGCAGTTTAGGAAGCGGGGTCTTCACAGATACGCAGTATTTT CASSLGSGVFTDTQYF
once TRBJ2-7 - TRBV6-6 TGTGCCAGCAGTTACAGGGGACGGGGCGACGAGCAGTACTTC CASSYRGRGDEQYF
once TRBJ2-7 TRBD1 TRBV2 TGTGCCAGCAGTGACCCGTGGCAGGGGGCATACGAGCAGTACTTC CASSDPWQGAYEQYF
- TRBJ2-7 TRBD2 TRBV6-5 TGTGCCAGCAGCAGCGGGGGACCTACCTACGAGCAGTACTTC CASSSGGPTYEQYF
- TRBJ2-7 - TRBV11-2 TGTGCCAGCAGCTTAGCCCCAGAGGGGGCCTACGAGCAGTACTTC CASSLAPEGAYEQYF
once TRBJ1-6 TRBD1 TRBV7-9 TGTGCCAGCAGCCCAGAGGGACAGTATAATCTTAACTGGGATTCACCCCTCCACTTT CASSPEGQYNLNWDSPLHF
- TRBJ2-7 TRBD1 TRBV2 TGTGCCAGCAGCTTGGCCGGGACAGGGTACCACGAGCAGTACTTC CASSLAGTGYHEQYF
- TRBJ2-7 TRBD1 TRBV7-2 TGTGCCAGCAGCTCCCCCGGGACAGGGATATACGAGCAGTACTTC CASSSPGTGIYEQYF
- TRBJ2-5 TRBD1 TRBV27 TGTGCCAGCAGTTTGTCGGGGGACAGGTTTTGGCCCCAGTACTTC CASSLSGDRFWPQYF
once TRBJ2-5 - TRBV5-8 TGTGCCAGCGGCCAAGAGTACCCAGGCCAAGAGACCCAGTACTTC CASGQEYPGQETQYF
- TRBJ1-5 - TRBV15 TGTGCCACCAGCAGAGAATTAGCCGCACAGGGCGTCGGAAGCAATCAGCCCCAGCATTTT CATSRELAAQGVGSNQPQHF
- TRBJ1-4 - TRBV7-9 TGTGCCAGCAGCTTACTTGTGGGGATGGATGAAAAACTGTTTTTT CASSLLVGMDEKLFF
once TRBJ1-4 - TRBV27 TGTGCCAGCAGTTTATTTATGGGGGCCGAGACTAATGAAAAACTGTTTTTT CASSLFMGAETNEKLFF
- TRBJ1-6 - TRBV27 TGTGCCAGCAATACGGACGGCCTCTCCTATAATTCACCCCTCCACTTT CASNTDGLSYNSPLHF
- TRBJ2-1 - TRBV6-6 TGTGCCAGCAGTCCTGGGACAGAGCAGTTCTTC CASSPGTEQFF
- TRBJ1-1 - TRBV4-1 TGCGCCAGCAGCCAAGAGGCTCAAGCTTTCTTT CASSQEAQAFF
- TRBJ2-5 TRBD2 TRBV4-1 TGCGCCAGCAGCCTCGGGACTAGCGGGAGCGAGACCCAGTACTTC CASSLGTSGSETQYF
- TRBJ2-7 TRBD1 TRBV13 TGTGCCAGCAGCTTAGGCCTAAGTCCGATACCGGGACAGGGTGGGTACGAGCAGTACTTC CASSLGLSPIPGQGGYEQYF
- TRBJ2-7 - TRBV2 TGTGCCAGCAGGCTTGCGGCCTTGACGGTCGAGCAGTACTTC CASRLAALTVEQYF
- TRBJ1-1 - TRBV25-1 TGTGCCAGCAGTGAATATTTATTCCGGGACGGAGAGAACACTGAAGCTTTCTTT CASSEYLFRDGENTEAFF
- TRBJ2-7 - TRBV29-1 TGCAGCGTTACCGGGACACCGTACGAGCAGTACTTC CSVTGTPYEQYF
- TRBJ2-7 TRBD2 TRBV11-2 TGTGCCAGCAGCTTGGTTTGGGGGGGCGAGCAGTACTTC CASSLVWGGEQYF
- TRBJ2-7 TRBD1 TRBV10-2 TGCGCCAGCAGTGAGCCGGGACAGGGAAGCTACGAGCAGTACTTC CASSEPGQGSYEQYF
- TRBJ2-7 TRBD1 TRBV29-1 TGCAGCGCTCCCGGACAGGGCGAGCCGGGCCACGAGCAGTACTTC CSAPGQGEPGHEQYF
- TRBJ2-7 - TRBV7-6 TGTGCCAGCGCCCTAGGCAAAATCCACGAGCAGTACTTC CASALGKIHEQYF
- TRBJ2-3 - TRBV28 TGTGCCAGCAGTTTCCTCTCGTTCACAGATACGCAGTATTTT CASSFLSFTDTQYF
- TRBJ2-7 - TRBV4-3 TGCGCCAGCAGCCAAGATTACGGAGGGGCCTCCTACGAGCAGTACTTC CASSQDYGGASYEQYF